One sample yielded the 3 T cell receptor beta chains listed below, sequenced in a study of blood T cell repertoires in COVID-19. The data were produced by immunoSEQ multiplex PCR, yet TCRdb's version contains in-frame clones alone and is incomplete. The sample holds roughly 93,000 clones, around 87% seen once. The source material was peripheral blood. The receptors here all came from a human donor in a cohort sampled during active COVID-19.

Comment on this clone: The sample has other DNA sequences that encode this CDR3 too. The chain joins TRBV18 to TRBJ2-7; 12 nucleotides match TRBD1. Germline CDR1 KGHSH, CDR2 LQKENI. After removal of 3 bases from V and 6 bases from J, the junction contained 9 bases not matched to a gene. CDR3 length equals 16 residues. As DNA, the CDR3 is TGTGCCAGCTCACCGGGGGGTCCGGGACAGGGGGCCGAGCAGTACTTC. Amino acid sequence: CASSPGGPGQGAEQYF. Together with reference TRBV18 and TRBJ2-7, the CDR3 gives the full variable domain: NAGVMQNPRHLVRRRGQEARLRCSPMKGHSHVYWYRQLPEEGLKFMVYLQKENIIDESGMPKERFSAEFPKEGPSILRIQQVVRGDSAAYFCASSPGGPGQGAEQYFGPGTRLTVT.

This sequence joins TRBV6-5 and TRBJ2-2, with 7 bases that match TRBD1. Losses at the gene ends were 5 bases for V and 0 bases for J; bases not matched to a gene: 3. The CDR3 length is 15 residues. Germline-derived CDR1 and CDR2 are MNHEY and SVGAGI. This chain's CDR3 is CASSTGTANTGELFF. As DNA, the CDR3 is TGTGCCAGCAGTACCGGGACAGCGAACACCGGGGAGCTGTTTTTT.

The J gene is TRBJ2-2, the V gene TRBV27; TRBD2 aligns across 8 bases. This CDR3 comprises 15 residues. V trimming: 10 bases; J trimming: 1 base; junction bases outside the gene matches: 8. CDR1 and CDR2 from the germline V gene are MNHEY and SMNVEV (reference sequence). CDR3 nucleotide sequence: TGTGCCACCCGGGGGGGTGGGGTGAACACCGGGGAGCTGTTTTTT. As protein: CATRGGGVNTGELFF.